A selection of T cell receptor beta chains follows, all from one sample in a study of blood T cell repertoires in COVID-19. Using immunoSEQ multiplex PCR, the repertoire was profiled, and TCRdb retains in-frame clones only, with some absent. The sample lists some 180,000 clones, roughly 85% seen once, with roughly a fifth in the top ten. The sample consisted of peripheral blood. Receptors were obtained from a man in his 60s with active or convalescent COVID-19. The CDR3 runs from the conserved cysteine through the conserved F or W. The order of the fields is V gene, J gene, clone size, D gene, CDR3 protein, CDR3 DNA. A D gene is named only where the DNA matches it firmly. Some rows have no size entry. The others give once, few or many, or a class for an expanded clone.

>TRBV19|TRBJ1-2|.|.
CASRIGGGRYGYTF
TGTGCCAGTAGGATAGGAGGGGGTCGGTATGGCTACACCTTC
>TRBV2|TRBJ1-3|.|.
CASSVEVSGNTIYF
TGTGCCAGCAGTGTGGAGGTTTCTGGAAACACCATATATTTT
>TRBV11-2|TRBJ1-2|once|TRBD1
CASSLGTGSTRGYTF
TGTGCCAGCAGCTTAGGGACAGGGAGTACTCGTGGCTACACCTTC
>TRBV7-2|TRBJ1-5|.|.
CASSLLGGLSNQPQHF
TGTGCCAGCAGCCTCTTGGGGGGGCTGAGCAATCAGCCCCAGCATTTT
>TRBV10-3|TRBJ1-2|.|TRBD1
CAISEPGQGAANYGYTF
TGTGCCATCAGTGAGCCGGGACAGGGGGCGGCGAACTATGGCTACACCTTC
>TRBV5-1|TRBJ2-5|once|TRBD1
CASSSGTGSETQYF
TGCGCCAGCAGCTCCGGGACAGGGAGCGAGACCCAGTACTTC
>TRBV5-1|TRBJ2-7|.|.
CASSNPSPGAEQYF
TGCGCCAGCAGCAACCCCTCCCCGGGTGCCGAGCAGTACTTC
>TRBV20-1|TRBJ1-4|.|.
CSASLSLGKLFF
TGCAGTGCTAGTCTCTCTCTCGGAAAACTGTTTTTT
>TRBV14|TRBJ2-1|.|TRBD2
CASSRQLAGGRNEQFF
TGTGCCAGCAGCCGCCAACTAGCGGGGGGGCGGAATGAGCAGTTCTTC
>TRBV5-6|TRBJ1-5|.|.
CASSLGFQGPRGQPQHF
TGTGCCAGCAGCTTGGGATTCCAGGGGCCGAGGGGTCAGCCCCAGCATTTT
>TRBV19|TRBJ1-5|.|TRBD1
CASSIDFVGGRGLQPQHF
TGTGCCAGTAGTATTGATTTTGTAGGGGGCAGGGGGCTTCAGCCCCAGCATTTT
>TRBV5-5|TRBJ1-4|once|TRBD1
CASSILPGTGDEKLFF
TGTGCCAGCAGCATATTACCCGGGACAGGGGATGAAAAACTGTTTTTT
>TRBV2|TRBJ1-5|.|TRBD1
CASREQGANQPQHF
TGTGCCAGCAGGGAACAGGGGGCGAATCAGCCCCAGCATTTT
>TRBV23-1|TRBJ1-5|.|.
CASVLWGAMGNQPQHF
TGCGCCAGCGTACTTTGGGGCGCCATGGGGAATCAGCCCCAGCATTTT
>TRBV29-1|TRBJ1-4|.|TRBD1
CSVTGQGEEKLFF
TGCAGCGTTACGGGACAGGGGGAGGAAAAACTGTTTTTT
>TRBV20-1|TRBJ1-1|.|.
CSASPPTGRNTEAFF
TGCAGTGCTAGTCCGCCGACAGGTCGCAACACTGAAGCTTTCTTT
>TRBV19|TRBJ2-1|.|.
CASSKNRVEQFF
TGTGCCAGTAGTAAAAACAGGGTTGAGCAGTTCTTC
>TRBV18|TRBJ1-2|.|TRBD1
CASSPYQGAPSGAAASYGYTF
TGTGCCAGCTCACCCTACCAGGGGGCTCCCTCGGGTGCCGCCGCGTCATATGGCTACACCTTC
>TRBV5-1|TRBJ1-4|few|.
CASSLGRTATNEKLFF
TGCGCCAGCAGCTTGGGCCGGACTGCAACTAATGAAAAACTGTTTTTT
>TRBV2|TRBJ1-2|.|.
CASSSGYGYTF
TGTGCCAGCAGTTCAGGGTATGGCTACACCTTC
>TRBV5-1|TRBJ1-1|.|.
CASSLGGSMNTEAFF
TGCGCCAGCAGCTTAGGAGGGTCCATGAACACTGAAGCTTTCTTT
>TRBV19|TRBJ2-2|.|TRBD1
CASLGQANTGELFF
TGTGCCTCCTTGGGACAGGCTAACACCGGGGAGCTGTTTTTT
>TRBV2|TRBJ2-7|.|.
CAGSVSSYEQYF
TGTGCCGGGAGTGTGAGCTCCTACGAGCAGTACTTC
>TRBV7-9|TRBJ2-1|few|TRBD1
CASSSGQGFGDEQFF
TGTGCCAGCAGCTCGGGACAGGGGTTTGGGGATGAGCAGTTCTTC
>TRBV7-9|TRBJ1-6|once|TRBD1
CASRGTGRTRNSPLHF
TGTGCCAGCAGAGGGACAGGCCGAACCCGCAATTCACCCCTCCACTTT
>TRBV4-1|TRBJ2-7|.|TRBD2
CASSPRTSGGPSYEQYF
TGCGCCAGCAGCCCAAGGACTAGCGGGGGGCCGTCCTACGAGCAGTACTTC
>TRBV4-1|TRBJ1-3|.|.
CASSQVGGGYGNTIYF
TGCGCCAGCAGCCAAGTAGGGGGAGGGTATGGAAACACCATATATTTT
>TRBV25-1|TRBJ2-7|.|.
CASSDPRTGDSYEQYF
TGTGCCAGCAGTGATCCCCGGACGGGGGATTCCTACGAGCAGTACTTC
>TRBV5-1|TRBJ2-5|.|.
CASSYSGSEETQYF
TGCGCCAGCAGCTATTCAGGGTCGGAAGAGACCCAGTACTTC
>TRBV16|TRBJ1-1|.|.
CASSPHRASTEAFF
TGTGCCAGCAGCCCTCACAGGGCGAGCACTGAAGCTTTCTTT
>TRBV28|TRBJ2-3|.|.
CASSFPGGQDTQYF
TGTGCCAGCAGTTTTCCGGGGGGCCAAGATACGCAGTATTTT
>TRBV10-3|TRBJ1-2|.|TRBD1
CATSEQGSYGYTF
TGTGCCACGAGCGAACAGGGGAGCTATGGCTACACCTTC
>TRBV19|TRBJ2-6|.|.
CASSIGLGAGANVLTF
TGTGCCAGTAGTATAGGGCTAGGGGCTGGGGCCAACGTCCTGACTTTC